This TCR beta chain was captured by sequencing in a study of CD8 T cells in Susac syndrome. This clonotype was observed a single time. RNA in amounts of roughly 0.5 to 1 ug was reverse transcribed with random hexamers. A single record per CDR3 protein comes from TCRdb applying MiXCR to the immunoSEQ multiplex PCR reads. This table has about 150,000 distinct CDR3 sequences, approximately 95% appearing once. Trimming removed 6 bases from V and 5 bases from J; junction bases left unmatched: 4. The germline V gene has CDR1 SGHDN and CDR2 FVKESK. The CDR3 length is 15 residues. Sequenced sample: CD8+ T cells from PBMCs. This TCR derives from a human donor with Susac syndrome. The V call is TRBV14, the J call TRBJ2-1, with 13 positions matching TRBD2. CDR3 sequence reads: CASSRLAGGDNEQFF. CDR3 coding DNA: TGTGCCAGCAGTCGACTAGCGGGAGGAGACAATGAGCAGTTCTTC.